The 29 T cell receptor beta chains presented below share a single source sample, sequenced in a study of metastatic and nonmetastatic thyroid tumors (TCRdb year 2020). No treatment had been received by any patient before thyroid surgery. The library came from PCR. The sequencing machine was an Illumina HiSeq 4000. The raw public reads went through TCRdb reprocessing: fastp at Q25, MiXCR clone calling, in-frame beta chains kept. This sample gives about 7,800 clones in total; approximately 30% of them show up just once. The ten largest clones represent approximately 13% of the sample. Material for sequencing was adjacent normal tissue. The source of these receptors is a female donor with papillary thyroid cancer or a benign thyroid nodule (not recorded which). Some clones in this sample may be carry-over from other donors' samples.

The V and J genes are TRBV11-2 and TRBJ1-1, with 8 bases that match TRBD1. Germline V gene sequence: CDR1 SGHAT, CDR2 FQNNGV. CDR3 length: 19 residues. With 5 bases clipped from V and 4 bases from J, the junction kept 21 bases outside the gene matches. In DNA form, the CDR3 reads TGTGCCAGCAGCCCCTCCCGGGCAGGGGGCGCCATTTGGGGCACTGAAGCTTTCTTT. It translates to CASSPSRAGGAIWGTEAFF.

This clone was counted ten times or more. This rearrangement joins TRBV3-1 to TRBJ2-7, with TRBD1 matching over 7 bases. V lost 8 bases to trimming and J lost 3 bases; unmatched junction nucleotides: 1. Germline CDR1 and CDR2: LGHDT and YNNKEL (reference sequence). The CDR3 has 11 amino acids. The CDR3: CASGTDYEQYF. Here the CDR3 DNA reads TGTGCCAGCGGGACAGACTACGAGCAGTACTTC.

In this sample, this clone turned up once. At one boundary the junction diverges from the germline segment, which might be a read error. This chain uses TRBV3-1 with TRBJ2-2; TRBD1 matches at 7 bases. The germline V gene encodes CDR1 LGHDT and CDR2 YNNKEL (reference sequence). The CDR3 has 15 amino acids. CDR3 in amino acids: CASSLQGSDTGELFF. For the CDR3, the DNA is TGTGCCAGCAGCCTACAGGGGAGCGACACCGGGGAGCTGTTCTTT.

This clone was picked up many times. The chain has TRBV4-2 and TRBJ2-7, with 9 bases that match TRBD1. Germline-derived CDR1 and CDR2 are LGHNA and YNFKEQ. V was clipped by 8 bases and J by 4 bases; unmatched bases: 9. CDR3 size: 14 residues. In DNA, the CDR3 is TGTGCCAGCGCTTCCGGGACAGGGAGGTACGAGCAGTACTTC. Encoded protein: CASASGTGRYEQYF.

This clone was seen more than once but under ten times. In DNA form, the CDR3 reads TGTGCCAGCAGTCTCTACGAGGGGCAAGAGTGCTACACCTTC. Its translation is CASSLYEGQECYTF. The chain carries TRBV6-1 and TRBJ1-2; the D gene is possibly TRBD1 (5 bases). V was clipped by 5 bases and J by 9 bases, with 19 bases between them. The CDR3 is made up of 14 amino acids. Germline assignment: CDR1 MNHNS and CDR2 SASEGT.

This chain links TRBV2 with TRBJ2-3; a possible D gene is TRBD1 (6 bases). The CDR3 totals 19 residues. Germline loops: CDR1 SNHLY, CDR2 FYNNEI. The ends were cut back, 6 bases at V and 1 base at J, with 26 bases in the middle. CDR3 bases: TGTGCCAGCAGATCCCCGGGACACACGCGGCTAAGCGGCACAGATACGCAGTATTTT. Amino acid sequence: CASRSPGHTRLSGTDTQYF.

This chain links TRBV5-5 with TRBJ2-7; unclear D gene. Trimming shortened V by 0 bases and J by 1 base, and 11 bases separated the two germline ends. CDR3 length: 15 amino acids. Germline-derived CDR1 and CDR2 are SGHKS and YYEKEE (reference sequence). CDR3 residues: CASSLAAVGSYEQYF. The CDR3 DNA reads TGTGCCAGCAGCTTGGCGGCTGTGGGATCCTACGAGCAGTACTTC.

This chain connects TRBV5-1 to TRBJ2-1; perhaps D is TRBD1 or TRBD2 (5 bases each). Germline CDR1 is SGHRS and CDR2 is YFSETQ. Between the trimmed V and J ends, which lost 0 bases and 8 bases, there was a span of 15 bases. The CDR3 loop spans 15 amino acids. This CDR3 reads CASSLGLGGGDEQFF. CDR3 nucleotides: TGCGCCAGCAGCTTGGGCCTTGGGGGTGGAGATGAGCAGTTCTTC.

In regard to this clone: The conserved phenylalanine or tryptophan is not found at the CDR3 terminus, so this likely reflects a read error. The rearrangement links TRBV10-3 to TRBJ2-5; D possibly corresponds to TRBD2 (6 bases). The CDR3 consists of 19 residues. V lost 4 bases, J lost 5 bases, and 29 bases lay in between. In germline, CDR1 is ENHRY, CDR2 SYGVKD. As DNA, the CDR3 is TGTGCCATCAGTGGATACCTAGGACGGGGACTGGTGGGAGAGGAGACCCAGTACTCC. It codes for CAISGYLGRGLVGEETQYS.

The sample holds a few counts of this clone. The chain joins TRBV20-1 to TRBJ2-1; D tentatively fits TRBD1 or TRBD2 (5 bases each). CDR3 length: 17 residues. Between the trimmed V and J ends, which lost 6 bases and 6 bases, there was a span of 27 bases. Germline loops: CDR1 DFQATT, CDR2 SNEGSKA (reference sequence). The DNA of the CDR3 is TGCAGTGCGTCGGGACGGTCGCCAACCCGCCCCCTCAATGAGCAGTTCTTC. It is translated as CSASGRSPTRPLNEQFF.

By share, this clone ranks as medium-sized. This chain links TRBV25-1 with TRBJ1-6; TRBD1 might be the D (6 bases). Germline CDR1 and CDR2: MGHDK and SYGVNS. The V and J ends lost 6 bases and 3 bases respectively, with 12 bases between them. CDR3 length equals 15 residues. The CDR3 loop reads CASSRTDYYNSPLHF. The CDR3 DNA reads TGTGCCAGCAGCCGGACAGACTACTATAATTCACCCCTCCACTTT.

This chain links TRBV7-3 with TRBJ1-2; unclear D gene. V was shortened by 3 bases and J by 8 bases, with 13 bases between the two germline ends. Germline values: CDR1 SGHTA, CDR2 FQGTGA. The CDR3 spans 13 residues. CDR3 DNA sequence: TGTGCCAGCAGCTTCGGTGGGGTCATGGGCTACACCTTC. The encoded protein is CASSFGGVMGYTF.

V usage is TRBV6-1 and J usage is TRBJ1-4; D perhaps matches TRBD1 (5 bases). The germline V and J ends were trimmed by 6 bases and 7 bases, with 21 bases remaining between them. The CDR3 totals 16 residues. CDR1 is MNHNS and CDR2 is SASEGT in the germline V gene. The CDR3 nucleotides read TGTGCCAGCAGAGGGACCGGACGGGTACAAGGTGAAAAACTGTTTTTT. This encodes CASRGTGRVQGEKLFF.

This clone has just a few counts. The chain recombines TRBV2 with TRBJ2-1; a weak D match, TRBD2 (5 bases). V was trimmed by 7 bases and J by 9 bases, leaving 13 bases between them. Germline CDR1 and CDR2: SNHLY and FYNNEI. The CDR3 has 12 residues. CDR3 DNA: TGTGCCAGCATCATACTAGTACGTGAGCAGTTCTTC. Amino acids: CASIILVREQFF.

This clone was recorded only once. CDR3 region: CASSAPPGGGIGLNTGELFF. In DNA, the CDR3 is TGTGCCAGCAGTGCCCCTCCTGGTGGCGGGATTGGCCTTAACACCGGGGAGCTGTTTTTT. This rearrangement joins TRBV2 to TRBJ2-2; TRBD2 is a possible D gene (6 bases). The V end lost 4 bases, the J end lost 2 bases, and 26 bases lay between the germline ends. The CDR3 has 20 amino acids. Per germline, CDR1 SNHLY and CDR2 FYNNEI.

This clone counts as medium-sized. The chain links TRBV7-9 to TRBJ2-7; 9 bases align to TRBD2. The CDR3 totals 15 residues. CDR1 and CDR2 (germline): SEHNR, FQNEAQ (reference sequence). The V segment lost 1 base and the J segment 4 bases; nucleotides outside the gene matches: 5. Here the CDR3 DNA reads TGTGCCAGCAGCTTAGTACTAGCGGGTGCATACGAGCAGTACTTC. Amino acids: CASSLVLAGAYEQYF.

This chain joins TRBV12-3 or TRBV12-4 and TRBJ1-1, with a possible D match to TRBD1 (5 bases). V shed 6 bases and J shed 6 bases, with 20 bases lying between them. There are 15 residues in the CDR3. CDR3 protein: CASSHPGQGSAEAFF. The CDR3 DNA is TGTGCCAGCAGCCACCCAGGTCAGGGTTCGGCTGAAGCTTTCTTT.

This clone was detected only a few times. This chain uses TRBV6-4 with TRBJ2-7; D remains ambiguous. V shed 9 bases and J shed 4 bases, with 16 bases lying between them. This CDR3 spans 13 amino acids. The germline V gene encodes CDR1 MRHNA and CDR2 SNTAGT. In DNA, the CDR3 is TGTGCCAGTAGTACGAACAATAGGTACGAGCAGTACTTC. Residues: CASSTNNRYEQYF.

This clone has just a few counts. The chain recombines TRBV6-1 with TRBJ2-7; D is uncertain. This CDR3 is built from 14 residues. The V and J ends lost 7 bases and 2 bases respectively, with 15 bases between them. Germline CDR1 reads MNHNS; CDR2 reads SASEGT. The CDR3 DNA is TGTGCCAGCACCCTACCCCACCCAACCTACGAGCAGTACTTC. It specifies CASTLPHPTYEQYF.

This clone was counted ten times or more. This same CDR3 is encoded by further DNA sequences in the sample. The V gene is TRBV7-2, the J gene TRBJ2-1; no definite D call. Germline V gene data show CDR1 as SGHTA and CDR2 as FQGNSA. The CDR3 contains 13 residues. With 1 base removed from V and 6 bases from J, the gap between germline ends came to 7 bases. The CDR3 reads CASSLDRANEQFF. Here the CDR3 DNA reads TGTGCCAGCAGCTTAGACCGGGCCAATGAGCAGTTCTTC.

A few counts support this clone. The rearrangement joins TRBV6-1 to TRBJ1-6, with D possibly being TRBD1 (6 bases). CDR1 and CDR2 (germline): MNHNS, SASEGT. The CDR3 runs to 16 residues. The V end was cut by 6 bases, the J end by 8 bases, with 20 bases between. In nucleotides, the CDR3 is TGTGCCAGCAGAAGAAGACAGGCCGGGGCGGATTCACCCCTCCACTTT. Its translation: CASRRRQAGADSPLHF.

This clone is medium-sized within its sample. This chain joins TRBV27 and TRBJ1-1; maybe TRBD1 (6 bases). The CDR3 runs to 18 residues. With 6 bases removed from V and 4 bases from J, the gap between germline ends came to 27 bases. The germline V gene has CDR1 MNHEY and CDR2 SMNVEV (reference sequence). The CDR3 nucleotides are TGTGCCAGCAGCGTGGGGGCGCCAGGAGACATTACGGTCACTGAAGCTTTCTTT. This sequence encodes CASSVGAPGDITVTEAFF.

The V call is TRBV20-1, the J call TRBJ2-5; D not resolved. This CDR3 has 17 amino acids. Between the trimmed V and J ends, which lost 4 bases and 2 bases, there was a span of 23 bases. Germline loops: CDR1 DFQATT, CDR2 SNEGSKA (reference sequence). CDR3 loop: CSATQRFSRQRQETQYF. Here the CDR3 DNA reads TGCAGTGCTACCCAACGGTTCTCCCGGCAGAGACAAGAGACCCAGTACTTC.

This clone showed up many times. For the CDR3, the DNA is TGCGCCAGCAGCCAACCCGGACTTGAGGGCAAAAACATTCAGTACTTC. Protein: CASSQPGLEGKNIQYF. J is TRBJ2-4 and V is TRBV4-1; D is perhaps TRBD2 (5 bases). This CDR3 comprises 16 residues. Germline V gene sequence: CDR1 MGHRA, CDR2 YSYEKL. Trimming took 2 bases from V and 3 from J, leaving 14 bases between them.

This clone has only a few counts. The V call is TRBV3-1, the J call TRBJ1-1; maybe TRBD1 (5 bases). Germline CDR1 is LGHDT and CDR2 is YNNKEL (reference sequence). This CDR3 has 14 amino acids. With 2 bases removed from V and 1 base from J, the gap between germline ends came to 8 bases. The CDR3 DNA sequence: TGTGCCAGCAGCCAAACAGGTGGGAACACTGAAGCTTTCTTT. Translation: CASSQTGGNTEAFF.

V gene TRBV7-2 combines with J gene TRBJ2-1, with a weak D call TRBD2 (6 bases). Between the trimmed V and J ends, which lost 0 bases and 5 bases, there was a span of 14 bases. The CDR3 consists of 16 residues. Germline V gives CDR1 SGHTA, CDR2 FQGNSA. CDR3 nucleotide sequence: TGTGCCAGCAGCTTAGCGGGGGGACGGGTCAACAATGAGCAGTTCTTC. It specifies CASSLAGGRVNNEQFF.

This clone showed up many times. The same CDR3 arises from other DNA sequences in this sample as well. V and J are TRBV11-1 and TRBJ2-2, with TRBD2 identical over 9 bases. Germline V gene data show CDR1 as SGHAT and CDR2 as FQDESV (reference sequence). The CDR3 length is 16 residues. Unmatched junction bases numbered 10, after V lost 5 bases and J lost 6 bases. The CDR3 nucleotides are TGTGCCAGCAGCCAAGCGGGAGGTGGAATGGCCGGGGAGCTGTTTTTT. Translated: CASSQAGGGMAGELFF.

This clone showed up just a few times. The rearrangement joins TRBV7-2 to TRBJ1-5, with 9 bases fitting TRBD1. J lost 2 bases, V lost 0 bases, and 8 bases had no gene match. CDR1 and CDR2 (germline): SGHTA, FQGNSA. This CDR3 has 18 amino acids. CDR3 sequence: CASSLAVQGASGNQPQHF. CDR3 sequence (DNA): TGTGCCAGCAGCTTAGCGGTACAGGGGGCAAGTGGCAATCAGCCCCAGCATTTT.

By its share, this clone is medium-sized. The CDR3 region has the DNA TGCGCCAGCAGCCATCCCGACAGGGTGGACGGCTACACCTTC. It encodes CASSHPDRVDGYTF. The V and J genes are TRBV4-1 and TRBJ1-2; 7 bases align to TRBD1. The CDR3 runs 14 residues. The V segment lost 3 bases and the J segment 8 bases; nucleotides outside the gene matches: 9. CDR1 is MGHRA and CDR2 is YSYEKL in the germline V gene.